This T cell receptor (beta chain) was sequenced for a study of T cell responses to AZD1222 COVID-19 vaccine. Study details: Pooling of second doses given at about 4 or about 12 weeks was done. The study, taken as a whole, reports: Repertoire sampling happened only post peak T cell response.

Concerning this clone: Its target is not known.

Here immunoSEQ multiplex PCR was the method, and the copy in TCRdb shows in-frame clones only, minus some. The table records some 64,000 clones, around three quarters of them present only once. This CDR3 region has 15 residues. The V gene's germline CDR1 is SNHLY and CDR2 FYNNEI. Trimming shortened V by 4 bases and J by 1 base, and 11 bases separated the two germline ends. The sequence derives from an adult in good health. The rearrangement links TRBV2 to TRBJ1-5; D remains ambiguous. The material was peripheral blood, obtained on day 0 of AZD1222 vaccination. In DNA, the CDR3 is TGTGCCAGCAGTGGGCCCCGGATGAGCAATCAGCCCCAGCATTTT. Its protein is CASSGPRMSNQPQHF.